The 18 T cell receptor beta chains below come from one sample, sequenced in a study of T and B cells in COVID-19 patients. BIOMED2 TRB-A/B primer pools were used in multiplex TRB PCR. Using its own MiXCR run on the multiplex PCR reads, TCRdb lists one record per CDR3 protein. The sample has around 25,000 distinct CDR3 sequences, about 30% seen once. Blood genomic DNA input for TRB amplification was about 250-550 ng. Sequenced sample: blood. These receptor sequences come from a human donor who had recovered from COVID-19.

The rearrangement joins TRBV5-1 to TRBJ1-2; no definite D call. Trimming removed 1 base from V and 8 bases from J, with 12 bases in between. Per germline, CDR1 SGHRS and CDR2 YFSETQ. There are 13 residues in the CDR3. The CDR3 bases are TGCGCCAGCAGCTTGAACGGGGAATTAGGCTACACCTTC. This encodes CASSLNGELGYTF.

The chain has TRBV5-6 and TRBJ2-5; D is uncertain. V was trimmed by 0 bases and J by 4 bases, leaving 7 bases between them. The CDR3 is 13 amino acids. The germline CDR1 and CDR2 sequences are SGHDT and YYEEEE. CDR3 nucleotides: TGTGCCAGCAGCTTGGGGCGGAGAGAGACCCAGTACTTC. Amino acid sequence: CASSLGRRETQYF.

The CDR3 DNA reads TGTGCCAGCAGTTACTCGAGGGCGGGAGGCGGCGAGACCCAGTACTTC. Its protein is CASSYSRAGGGETQYF. The V gene is TRBV6-2 or TRBV6-3, the J gene TRBJ2-5; 8 nucleotides agree with TRBD2. CDR3 length: 16 amino acids. CDR1 is MNHEY, CDR2 SVGEGT, per germline. V was clipped by 0 bases and J by 5 bases; unmatched bases: 8.

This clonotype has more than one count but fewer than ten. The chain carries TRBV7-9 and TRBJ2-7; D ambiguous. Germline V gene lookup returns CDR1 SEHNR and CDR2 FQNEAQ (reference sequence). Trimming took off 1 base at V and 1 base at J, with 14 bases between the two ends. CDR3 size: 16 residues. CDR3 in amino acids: CASSLVGRSPSYEQYF. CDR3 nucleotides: TGTGCCAGCAGCTTAGTTGGTCGTTCTCCGTCCTACGAGCAGTACTTC.

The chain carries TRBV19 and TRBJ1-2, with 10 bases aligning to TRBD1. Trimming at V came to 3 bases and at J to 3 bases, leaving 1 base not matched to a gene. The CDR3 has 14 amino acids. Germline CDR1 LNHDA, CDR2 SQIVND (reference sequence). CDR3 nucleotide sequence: TGTGCCAGTAGTATGGGGACAGGGGACTATGGCTACACCTTC. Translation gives CASSMGTGDYGYTF.

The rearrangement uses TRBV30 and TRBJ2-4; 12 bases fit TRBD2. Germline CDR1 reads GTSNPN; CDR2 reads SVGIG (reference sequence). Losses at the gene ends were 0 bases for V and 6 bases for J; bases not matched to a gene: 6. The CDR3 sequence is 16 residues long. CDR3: CAWSVPLAGGLNIQYF. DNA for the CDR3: TGTGCCTGGAGTGTACCCCTAGCGGGAGGGTTAAACATTCAGTACTTC.

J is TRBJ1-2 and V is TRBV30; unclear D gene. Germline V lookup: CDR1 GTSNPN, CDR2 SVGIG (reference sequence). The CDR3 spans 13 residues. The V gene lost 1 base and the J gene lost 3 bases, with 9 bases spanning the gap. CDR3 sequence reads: CAWSESPYYGYTF. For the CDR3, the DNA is TGTGCCTGGAGTGAATCCCCGTACTATGGCTACACCTTC.

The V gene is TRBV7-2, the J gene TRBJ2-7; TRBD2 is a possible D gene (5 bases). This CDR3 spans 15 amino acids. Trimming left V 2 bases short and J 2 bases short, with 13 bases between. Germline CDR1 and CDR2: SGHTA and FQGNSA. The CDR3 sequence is CASSLTSSITYEQYF. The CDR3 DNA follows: TGTGCCAGCAGCTTAACCTCTAGCATTACCTACGAGCAGTACTTC.

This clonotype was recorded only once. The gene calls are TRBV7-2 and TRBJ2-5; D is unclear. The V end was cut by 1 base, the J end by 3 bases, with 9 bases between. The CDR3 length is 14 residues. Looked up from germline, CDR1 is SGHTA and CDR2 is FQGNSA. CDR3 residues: CASSLVGTKETQYF. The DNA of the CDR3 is TGTGCCAGCAGCTTAGTCGGCACTAAAGAGACCCAGTACTTC. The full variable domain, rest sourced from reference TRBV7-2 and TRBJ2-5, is GAGVSQSPSNKVTEKGKDVELRCDPISGHTALYWYRQSLGQGLEFLIYFQGNSAPDKSGLPSDRFSAERTGGSVSTLTIQRTQQEDSAVYLCASSLVGTKETQYFGPGTRLLVL.

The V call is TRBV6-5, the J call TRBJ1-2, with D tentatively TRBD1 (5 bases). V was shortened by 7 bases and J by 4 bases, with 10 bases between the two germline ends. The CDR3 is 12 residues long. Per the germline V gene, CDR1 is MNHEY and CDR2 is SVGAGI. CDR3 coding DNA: TGTGCCAGCACGTGGAGGGGCTATGGCTACACCTTC. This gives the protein CASTWRGYGYTF.

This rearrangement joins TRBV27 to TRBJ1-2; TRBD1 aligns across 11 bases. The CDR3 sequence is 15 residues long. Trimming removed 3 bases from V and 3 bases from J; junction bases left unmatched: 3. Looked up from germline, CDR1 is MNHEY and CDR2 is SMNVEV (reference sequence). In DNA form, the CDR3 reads TGTGCCAGCAGTTTCCGGACAGGGGGCGACTATGGCTACACCTTC. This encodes CASSFRTGGDYGYTF.

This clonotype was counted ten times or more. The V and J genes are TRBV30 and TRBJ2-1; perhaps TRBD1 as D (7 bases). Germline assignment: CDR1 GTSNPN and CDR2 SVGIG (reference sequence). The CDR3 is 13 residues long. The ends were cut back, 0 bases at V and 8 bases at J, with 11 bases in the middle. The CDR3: CAWSVIRGDEQFF. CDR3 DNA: TGTGCCTGGAGTGTAATCAGGGGGGATGAGCAGTTCTTC.

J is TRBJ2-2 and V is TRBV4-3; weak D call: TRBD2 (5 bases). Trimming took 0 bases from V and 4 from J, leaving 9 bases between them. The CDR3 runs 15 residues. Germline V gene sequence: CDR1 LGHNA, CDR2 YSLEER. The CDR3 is CASSQDIRGTGELFF. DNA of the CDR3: TGCGCCAGCAGCCAAGATATACGGGGCACCGGGGAGCTGTTTTTT.

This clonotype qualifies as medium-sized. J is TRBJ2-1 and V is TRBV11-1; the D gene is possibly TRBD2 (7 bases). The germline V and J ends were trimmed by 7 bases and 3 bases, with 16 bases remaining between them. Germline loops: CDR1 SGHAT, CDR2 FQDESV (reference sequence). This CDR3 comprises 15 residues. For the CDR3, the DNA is TGTGCCAGCACCTTTAGGGGGGGGAGCTACAATGAGCAGTTCTTC. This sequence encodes CASTFRGGSYNEQFF.

The CDR3: CASKSPVLGGYTF. The CDR3 DNA follows: TGTGCCAGCAAGTCCCCCGTTCTAGGGGGCTACACCTTC. This chain links TRBV6-5 with TRBJ1-2, with D hard to call. V was trimmed by 7 bases and J by 8 bases, leaving 17 bases between them. Germline V gene sequence: CDR1 MNHEY, CDR2 SVGAGI. The CDR3 runs 13 residues.

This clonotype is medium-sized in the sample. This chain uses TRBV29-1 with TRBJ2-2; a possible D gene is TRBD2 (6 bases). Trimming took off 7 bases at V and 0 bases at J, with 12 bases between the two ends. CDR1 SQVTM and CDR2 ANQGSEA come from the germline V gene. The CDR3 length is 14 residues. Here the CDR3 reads CSAARGANTGELFF. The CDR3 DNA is TGCAGCGCCGCGCGGGGCGCGAACACCGGGGAGCTGTTTTTT.

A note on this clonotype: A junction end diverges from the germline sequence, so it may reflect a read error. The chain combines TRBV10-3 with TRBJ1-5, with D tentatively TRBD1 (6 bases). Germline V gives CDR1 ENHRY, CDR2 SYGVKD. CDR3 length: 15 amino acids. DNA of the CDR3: TGTGCCAGCAGTCAGGGGCCTGGGGGCAATCAGCCCCAGCATTTT. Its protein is CASSQGPGGNQPQHF.

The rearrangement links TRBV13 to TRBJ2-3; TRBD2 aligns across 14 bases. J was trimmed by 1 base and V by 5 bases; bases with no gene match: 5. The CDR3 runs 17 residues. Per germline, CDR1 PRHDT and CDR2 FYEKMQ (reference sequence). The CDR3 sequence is CASSAGLAGDGTDTQYF. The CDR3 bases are TGTGCCAGCAGCGCGGGACTAGCGGGAGATGGCACAGATACGCAGTATTTT.